This TCR beta chain appears in the sequencing data of a study of identical twins. Unique molecular identifiers were present on cDNA, and template switching added a universal primer site. TCRdb ran MiXCR on the 5' RACE reads and lists one entry per CDR3 protein. The data show 200,000 to 300,000 distinct CDR3 sequences, approximately 7.3% seen once. Germline values: CDR1 SGHDN, CDR2 FVKESK. This CDR3 spans 16 amino acids. General study findings and limits: For out-of-frame alpha sequences shared by twins, low generation probability was in excess.

Points on this clonotype: Its antigen remains unknown. Germline and junction disagree at one end, which may indicate a read error.

This sample was shared with a second study, whose subject was yellow fever vaccine responses in identical twins.

The V and J genes are TRBV14 and TRBJ1-5; 9 bases fit TRBD1. This sequence originates from a woman aged 18-35 years in good health. Sample: CD8+ T cells sorted from blood. The CDR3 sequence: CAGSQGPNRGLQPQHF. The CDR3 nucleotides read TGTGCCGGCAGCCAAGGTCCTAACAGGGGGCTTCAGCCCCAGCATTTT.